This entry concerns a single T cell receptor (beta chain). This CDR3 contains 13 residues. V shed 6 bases and J shed 3 bases, with 10 bases lying between them. CDR1 is LNHDA, CDR2 SQIVND, per germline (reference sequence). This specimen comes from a study of blood T cell repertoires in COVID-19. Generated by immunoSEQ multiplex PCR, the TCRdb table keeps only in-frame clones and is missing some. The sample shows about 190,000 clones, 75% to 95% of them seen only once. This chain joins TRBV19 and TRBJ2-3; maybe TRBD2 (6 bases). The sample taken for sequencing was peripheral blood. This clonotype originated in a man aged 45-65 years with acute or convalescent COVID-19. CDR3 protein: CASSTGGTDTQYF. The CDR3 nucleotides are TGTGCCAGTAGCACTGGGGGGACAGATACGCAGTATTTT.